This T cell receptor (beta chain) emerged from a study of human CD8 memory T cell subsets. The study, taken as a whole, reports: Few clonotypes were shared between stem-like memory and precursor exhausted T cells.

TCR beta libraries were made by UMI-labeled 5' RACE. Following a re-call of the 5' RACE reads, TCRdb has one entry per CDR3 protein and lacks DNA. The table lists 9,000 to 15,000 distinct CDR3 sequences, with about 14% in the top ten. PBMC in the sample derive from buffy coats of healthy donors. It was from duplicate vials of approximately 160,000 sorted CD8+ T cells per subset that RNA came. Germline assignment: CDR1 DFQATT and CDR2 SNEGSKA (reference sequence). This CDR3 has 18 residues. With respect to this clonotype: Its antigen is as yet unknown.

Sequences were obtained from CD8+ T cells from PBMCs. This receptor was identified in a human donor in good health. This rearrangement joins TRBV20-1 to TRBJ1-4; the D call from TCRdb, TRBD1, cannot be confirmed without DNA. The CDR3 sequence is CSARDLNGRQGSWEKLFF.